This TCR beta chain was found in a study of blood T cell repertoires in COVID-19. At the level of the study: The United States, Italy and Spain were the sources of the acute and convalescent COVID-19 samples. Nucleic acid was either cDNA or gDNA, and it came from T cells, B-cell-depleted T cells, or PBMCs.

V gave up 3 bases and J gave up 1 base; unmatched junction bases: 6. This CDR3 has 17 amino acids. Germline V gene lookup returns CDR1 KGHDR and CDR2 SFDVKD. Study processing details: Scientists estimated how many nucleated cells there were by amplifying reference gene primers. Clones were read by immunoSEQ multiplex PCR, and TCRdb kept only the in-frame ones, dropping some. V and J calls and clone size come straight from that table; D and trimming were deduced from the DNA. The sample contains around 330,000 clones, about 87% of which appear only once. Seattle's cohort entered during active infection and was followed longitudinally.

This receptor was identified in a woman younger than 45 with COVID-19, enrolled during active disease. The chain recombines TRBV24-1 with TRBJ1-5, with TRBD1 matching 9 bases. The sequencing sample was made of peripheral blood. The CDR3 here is CATSDGTTGGSNQPQHF. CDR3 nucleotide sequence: TGTGCCACCAGTGATGGGACGACAGGGGGGAGCAATCAGCCCCAGCATTTT.